A single sample is the source of the 6 T cell receptor beta chains below, sequenced in a study of OX40 agonist ivuxolimab in advanced cancers. Data came from immunoSEQ multiplex PCR; TCRdb stores just in-frame clones and leaves some out. The data hold some 57,000 clones, with more than 75% observed a single time. Sequencing used CD4+ or CD8+ T cells sorted from blood, obtained in a trial of the OX40 agonist ivuxolimab. The origin of the receptors is an adult with an advanced solid tumor such as melanoma, head and neck, liver or kidney cancer.

This clone was found a few times. This chain joins TRBV6-5 and TRBJ1-1; TRBD1 agrees at 7 bases. The CDR3 contains 15 residues. The germline CDR1 and CDR2 sequences are MNHEY and SVGAGI. Unmatched junction bases numbered 10, after V lost 5 bases and J lost 4 bases. The CDR3 nucleotides read TGTGCCAGCAGTGTCCAATTCCAGGGGGTCACTGAAGCTTTCTTT. This encodes CASSVQFQGVTEAFF.

This chain links TRBV27 with TRBJ2-2; D ambiguous. CDR1 is MNHEY and CDR2 is SMNVEV in the germline V gene (reference sequence). Deletions cut 5 bases from V and 5 bases from J, with 3 bases between. The CDR3 sequence is 11 residues long. CDR3 residues: CASSRTGELFF. The DNA of the CDR3 is TGTGCCAGCAGTAGGACCGGGGAGCTGTTTTTT.

J is TRBJ1-1 and V is TRBV29-1, with 7 bases matching TRBD1. Germline assignment: CDR1 SQVTM and CDR2 ANQGSEA. V lost 4 bases, J lost 4 bases, and 12 bases stayed unmatched. The CDR3 spans 15 residues. CDR3 protein: CSVVITRGRSTEAFF. The CDR3 coding sequence is TGCAGCGTTGTCATTACGAGGGGGCGAAGCACTGAAGCTTTCTTT.

J is TRBJ2-7 and V is TRBV27; 7 bases are shared with TRBD1. CDR3 size: 13 residues. Germline assignment: CDR1 MNHEY and CDR2 SMNVEV (reference sequence). The V gene end was trimmed by 5 bases and the J gene end by 5 bases; junction bases not matched to a gene: 6. As DNA, the CDR3 is TGTGCCAGCAGTCATACACAGGGGAACGAGCAGTACTTC. Translated, it gives CASSHTQGNEQYF.

The chain carries TRBV28 and TRBJ1-1, with no clear D. Trimming stripped 4 bases from V and 11 bases from J, with 11 bases between. The CDR3 is 11 amino acids. Germline loops: CDR1 MDHEN, CDR2 SYDVKM. CDR3 protein: CASSSRLGAFF. DNA for the CDR3: TGTGCCAGCAGTTCCAGACTGGGGGCTTTCTTT.

This clone appeared once. The chain links TRBV18 to TRBJ1-5, with 10 bases matching TRBD1. This CDR3 comprises 14 residues. Germline CDR1 is KGHSH and CDR2 is LQKENI. V shed 2 bases, J shed 5 bases, and the junction held 0 bases outside the gene matches. CDR3 loop: CASSPGQGDQPQHF. CDR3 bases: TGTGCCAGCTCACCAGGACAGGGGGATCAGCCCCAGCATTTT.